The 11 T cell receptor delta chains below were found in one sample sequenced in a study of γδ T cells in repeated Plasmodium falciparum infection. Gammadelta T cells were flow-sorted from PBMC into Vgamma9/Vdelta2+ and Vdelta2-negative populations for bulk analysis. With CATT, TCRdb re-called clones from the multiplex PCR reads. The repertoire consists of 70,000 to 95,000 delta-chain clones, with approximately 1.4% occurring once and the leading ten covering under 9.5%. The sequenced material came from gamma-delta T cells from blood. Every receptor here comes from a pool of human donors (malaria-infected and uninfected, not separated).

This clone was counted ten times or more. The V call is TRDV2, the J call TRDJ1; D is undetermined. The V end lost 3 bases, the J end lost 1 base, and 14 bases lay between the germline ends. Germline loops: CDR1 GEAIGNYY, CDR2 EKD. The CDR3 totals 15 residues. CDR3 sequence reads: CACDSITDATDKLIF. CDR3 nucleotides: TGTGCCTGTGACTCCATTACTGACGCCACCGATAAACTCATCTTT.

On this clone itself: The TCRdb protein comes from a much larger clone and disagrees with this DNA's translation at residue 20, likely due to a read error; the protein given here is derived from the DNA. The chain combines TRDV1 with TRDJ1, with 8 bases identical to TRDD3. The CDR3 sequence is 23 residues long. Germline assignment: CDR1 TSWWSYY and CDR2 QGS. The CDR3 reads CALGELPCLPKTLWGTPPDILIF. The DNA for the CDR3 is TGTGCTCTTGGGGAACTACCCTGCCTTCCCAAGACTCTCTGGGGGACCCCTCCCGATATACTCATCTTT.

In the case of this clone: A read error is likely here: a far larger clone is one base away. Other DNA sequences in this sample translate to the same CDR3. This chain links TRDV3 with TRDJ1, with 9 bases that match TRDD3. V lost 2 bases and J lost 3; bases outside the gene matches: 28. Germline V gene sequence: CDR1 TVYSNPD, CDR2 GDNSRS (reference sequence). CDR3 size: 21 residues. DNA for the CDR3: TGTGCCTTTGAGCCAACCTGGGGGATTAAGGCCACTTCGCGGGCTTCCGATAAACTCATCTTT. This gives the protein CAFEPTWGIKATSRASDKLIF.

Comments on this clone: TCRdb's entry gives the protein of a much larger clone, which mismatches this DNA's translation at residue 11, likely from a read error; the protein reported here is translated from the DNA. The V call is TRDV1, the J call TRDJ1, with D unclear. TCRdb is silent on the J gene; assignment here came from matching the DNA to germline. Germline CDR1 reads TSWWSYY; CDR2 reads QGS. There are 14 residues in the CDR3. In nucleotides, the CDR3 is TGTGCTCTTGGGGAACTCATCGGGTCCGATAGACTCATCTTT. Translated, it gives CALGELIGSDRLIF.

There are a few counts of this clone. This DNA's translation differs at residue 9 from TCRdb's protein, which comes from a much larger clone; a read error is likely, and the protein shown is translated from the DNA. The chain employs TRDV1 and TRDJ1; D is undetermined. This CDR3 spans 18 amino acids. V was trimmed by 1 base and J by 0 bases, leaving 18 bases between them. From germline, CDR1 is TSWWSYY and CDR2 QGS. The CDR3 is CALGERTFRPMYTDKLIF. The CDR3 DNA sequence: TGTGCTCTTGGGGAACGTACGTTTAGACCGATGTACACCGATAAACTCATCTTT.

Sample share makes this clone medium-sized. The CDR3 loop is CACDGLGDHADKLIF. CDR3 coding DNA: TGTGCCTGTGACGGACTGGGGGATCACGCCGATAAACTCATCTTT. The chain is built from TRDV2 and TRDJ1, with TRDD3 matching 10 bases. The germline CDR1 and CDR2 sequences are GEAIGNYY and EKD. The CDR3 is made up of 15 amino acids. V was clipped by 3 bases and J by 3 bases; unmatched bases: 6.

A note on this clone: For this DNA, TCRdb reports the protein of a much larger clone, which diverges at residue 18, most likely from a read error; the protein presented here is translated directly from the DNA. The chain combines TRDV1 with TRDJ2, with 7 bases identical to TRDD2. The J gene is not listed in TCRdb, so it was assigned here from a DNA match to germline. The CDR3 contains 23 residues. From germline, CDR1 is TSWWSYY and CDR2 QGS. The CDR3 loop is CALGALTFLGGLRGLALAAQLFF. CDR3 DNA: TGTGCTCTTGGGGCCCTAACCTTCCTCGGAGGCCTTAGGGGGTTAGCTTTGGCAGCACAACTCTTCTTT.

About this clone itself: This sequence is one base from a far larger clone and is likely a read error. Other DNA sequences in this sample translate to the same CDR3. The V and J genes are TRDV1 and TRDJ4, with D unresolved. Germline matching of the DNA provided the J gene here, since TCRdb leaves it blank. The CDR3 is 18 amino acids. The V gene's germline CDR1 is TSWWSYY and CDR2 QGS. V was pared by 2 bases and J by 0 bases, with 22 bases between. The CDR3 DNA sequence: TGTGCTCTTGGGGAATTATTCCGAGTAGCACCTCCGGCCAGACCCCTGATCTTT. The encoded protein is CALGELFRVAPPARPLIF.

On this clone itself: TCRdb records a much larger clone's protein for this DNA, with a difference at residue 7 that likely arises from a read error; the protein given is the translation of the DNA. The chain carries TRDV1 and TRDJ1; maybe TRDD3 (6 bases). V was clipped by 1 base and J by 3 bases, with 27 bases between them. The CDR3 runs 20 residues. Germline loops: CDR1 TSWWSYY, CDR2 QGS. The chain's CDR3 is CALGEPTNVLHILGPDKLIF. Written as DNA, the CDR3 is TGTGCTCTTGGGGAACCAACTAACGTCCTCCACATACTGGGTCCCGATAAACTCATCTTT.

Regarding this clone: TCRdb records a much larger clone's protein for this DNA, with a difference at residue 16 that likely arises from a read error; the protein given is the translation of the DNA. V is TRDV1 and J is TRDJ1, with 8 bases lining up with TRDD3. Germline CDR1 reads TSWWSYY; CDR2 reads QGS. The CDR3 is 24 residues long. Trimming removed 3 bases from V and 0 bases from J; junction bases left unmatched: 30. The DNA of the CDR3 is TGTGCTCTTGGGGAGAACCTTACCTACGCTATACTGGGGGTTATAGTGTCGTACACCGATAAACTCATCTTT. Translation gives CALGENLTYAILGVIVSYTDKLIF.

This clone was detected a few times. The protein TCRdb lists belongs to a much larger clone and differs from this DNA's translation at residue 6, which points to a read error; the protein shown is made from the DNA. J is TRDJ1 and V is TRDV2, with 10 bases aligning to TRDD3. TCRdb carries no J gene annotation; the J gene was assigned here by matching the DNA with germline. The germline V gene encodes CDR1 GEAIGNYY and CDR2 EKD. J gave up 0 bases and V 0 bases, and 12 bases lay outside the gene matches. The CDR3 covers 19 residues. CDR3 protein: CACDTGGILGDEYTDKLIF. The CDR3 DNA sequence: TGTGCCTGTGACACCGGGGGAATACTGGGGGATGAGTACACCGATAAACTCATCTTT.